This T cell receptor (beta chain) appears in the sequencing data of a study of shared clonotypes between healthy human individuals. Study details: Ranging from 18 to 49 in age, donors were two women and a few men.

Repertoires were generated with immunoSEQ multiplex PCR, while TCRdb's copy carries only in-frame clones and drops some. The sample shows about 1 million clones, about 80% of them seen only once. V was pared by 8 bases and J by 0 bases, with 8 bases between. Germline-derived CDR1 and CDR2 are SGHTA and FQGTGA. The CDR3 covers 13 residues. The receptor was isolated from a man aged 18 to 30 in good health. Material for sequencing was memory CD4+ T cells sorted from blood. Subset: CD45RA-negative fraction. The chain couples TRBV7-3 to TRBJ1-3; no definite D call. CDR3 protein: CASGADSGNTIYF. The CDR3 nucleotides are TGTGCCAGCGGCGCTGACTCTGGAAACACCATATATTTT.